A selection of T cell receptor beta chains follows, all from one sample in a study of low-dose radiotherapy and immunotherapy resistance in tumors. One entry per CDR3 protein, called by TCRdb with MiXCR from the reads. Of approximately 84,000 distinct CDR3 sequences detected, over 15% appear once; the ten largest clones hold roughly 3%. Sequencing used PBMCs, obtained before treatment. The receptor set was obtained from a male donor with prostate cancer. CDR3s leave out the opening cysteine and the closing phenylalanine or tryptophan. D genes are given only for firm matches.

j_gene | d_gene | v_gene | CDR3aa
TRBJ2-3 | - | TRBV28 | ASKSPGSSDTQY
TRBJ1-1 | TRBD1 | TRBV12-3/TRBV12-4 | ASSFVNRGEAF
TRBJ2-1 | TRBD2 | TRBV6-2/TRBV6-3 | ATQPGGPGNEQF
TRBJ2-7 | - | TRBV6-2/TRBV6-3 | ASSEQGSYEQY
TRBJ2-1 | - | TRBV12-3/TRBV12-4 | ASSLGGGVYNEQF
TRBJ1-1 | - | TRBV3-1 | ASSPEGRTEAF
TRBJ2-3 | TRBD2 | TRBV13 | ASSLRGGTQY
TRBJ2-2 | - | TRBV5-6 | ASMRPRDNTGELF
TRBJ2-7 | TRBD2 | TRBV5-1 | ASSLRGESYEQY
TRBJ1-1 | - | TRBV5-1 | ASSLAWVGNTEAF